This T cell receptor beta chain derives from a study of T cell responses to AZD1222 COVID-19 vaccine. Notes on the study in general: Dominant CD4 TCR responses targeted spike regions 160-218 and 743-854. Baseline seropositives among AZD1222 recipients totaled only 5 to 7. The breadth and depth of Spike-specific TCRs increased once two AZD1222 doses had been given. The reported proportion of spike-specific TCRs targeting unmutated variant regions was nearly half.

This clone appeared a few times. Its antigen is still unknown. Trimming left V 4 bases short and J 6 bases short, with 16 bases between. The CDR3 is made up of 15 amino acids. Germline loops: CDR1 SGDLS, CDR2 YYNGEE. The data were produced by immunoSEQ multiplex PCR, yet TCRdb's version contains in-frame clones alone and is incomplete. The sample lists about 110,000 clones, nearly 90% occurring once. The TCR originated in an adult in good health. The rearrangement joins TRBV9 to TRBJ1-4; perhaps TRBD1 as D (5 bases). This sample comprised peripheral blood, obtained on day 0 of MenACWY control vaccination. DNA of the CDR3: TGTGCCAGCAGCAGGGGCCGGGGAGGGGATGAAAAACTGTTTTTT. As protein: CASSRGRGGDEKLFF. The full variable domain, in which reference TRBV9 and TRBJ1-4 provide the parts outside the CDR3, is DSGVTQTPKHLITATGQRVTLRCSPRSGDLSVYWYQQSLDQGLQFLIQYYNGEERAKGNILERFSAQQFPDLHSELNLSSLELGDSALYFCASSRGRGGDEKLFFGSGTQLSVL.